This T cell receptor (beta chain) was recorded in a study of identical twins' blood T cells. V lost 6 bases to trimming and J lost 3 bases; unmatched junction nucleotides: 17. CDR3 length equals 19 residues. Germline V CDR1 and CDR2: MNHEY, SMNVEV (reference sequence). This clonotype was counted only a few times. TCRdb used MiXCR to reprocess the 5' RACE reads, holding one entry per CDR3 protein. Of fewer than 450,000 distinct CDR3 sequences in the sample, around 30% were seen once. The V and J genes are TRBV27 and TRBJ2-4; TRBD2 matches at 10 bases. This TCR was sampled from a woman aged 18-49 years in good health. Material: PBMCs. CDR3 amino acids: CASSPLAGLRGRGKNIQYF. CDR3 in DNA: TGTGCCAGCAGCCCACTAGCGGGATTAAGGGGAAGGGGCAAAAACATTCAGTACTTC.